This paragraph covers one T cell receptor beta chain sequence. The sample originates from a study of blood T cells in healthy people across ages. Trimming removed 1 base from V and 5 bases from J, with 9 bases in between. Germline V gives CDR1 DFQATT, CDR2 SNEGSKA (reference sequence). CDR3 length: 14 residues. Then a second PCR, running roughly 6 to 11 cycles, was carried out with a sample-barcoded 5' primer and a J-beta primer mix. Each CDR3 protein is one row after TCRdb ran MiXCR on the 5' RACE reads. In the table there are 650,000 to 800,000 distinct CDR3 sequences, under 45% of which are singletons.

This TCR was sampled from a man between 60 and 75 years old in good health. The specimen sequenced was blood. V is TRBV20-1 and J is TRBJ1-6, with unresolved D. This CDR3 reads CSARGRPNNSPLHF. DNA of the CDR3: TGCAGTGCTAGAGGCAGGCCTAATAATTCACCCCTCCACTTT.